This T cell receptor beta chain was sequenced in a study of T cell changes during pregnancy in multiple sclerosis (dated by TCRdb to between 2018 and 2020). About the full investigation: The study examined how the T cell repertoire changed over the course of pregnancy in women with multiple sclerosis.

The CDR3 measures 13 amino acids from cysteine to phenylalanine. CDR3 DNA is the only sequence kept; it has 39 bases, read in frame from the first base. Trimming takes 5 bases off V and 8 bases off J; junction bases not matched to a gene: 5. The germline V gene (reference sequence) sets CDR1 to SEHNR and CDR2 to FQNEAQ. As concerns this clone: Its antigen is still unknown. The record has no base qualities; no much larger clone is one base away.

The method behind the library was the immunoSEQ multiplex PCR assay. TCRdb provides this immuneACCESS table in a form limited to in-frame rearrangements. Some clones are lacking; in checked studies, under half of them reflect an unresolved V gene, and why the rest are absent is not known. The sample table holds roughly 110,000 clones, of which about nine tenths were seen once. Clones ranked in the top ten supply around 1.5% of the sample. The rearrangement joined TRBV7-9 to TRBJ1-2, and 10 junctional nucleotides match TRBD1. Source: peripheral blood, taken after pregnancy. The origin of this receptor is a female donor with multiple sclerosis, enrolled in a pregnancy study. DNA sequence: TGTGCCAGCAGCCGGACAGGGGGGAAAGGCTACACCTTC. It translates to CASSRTGGKGYTF.